The entry that follows covers one T cell receptor beta chain sequence. Naive CD8+ T cells had a CD45RO-CCR7+CD27+CD95- phenotype. This entry comes from a study of CXCR3-negative and CXCR3-positive naive CD8 T cells. Turning to the study itself: The libraries together contributed some 150 million TRB reads, each supplying about 1.5 +/- 0.3 million.

The germline CDR1 and CDR2 sequences are MNHEY and SVGAGI. The CDR3 totals 13 residues. TRB cDNA libraries were made by UMI-labeled 5' RACE. TCRdb reprocessed the 5' RACE reads and keeps a single row for each CDR3 protein, giving no DNA. In all, the sample yields 46,000 or so distinct CDR3 sequences. Material for sequencing was naive CXCR3- CD8+ T cells from blood. Specified subset: CD45RO-CCR7+CD27+CD95- naive CD8+ T cells lacking CXCR3 (TNR3-). The chain recombines TRBV6-5 with TRBJ1-2; TCRdb's D call, TRBD1, is unchecked because there is no DNA. The receptor was derived from a human donor in good health. Some clones in this sample may be carry-over from other donors' samples. CDR3 protein: CASRRTGNYGYTF.